This TCR beta chain was sequenced for a study of blood T cell repertoires in COVID-19. Sequenced by immunoSEQ multiplex PCR; TCRdb stores in-frame clones only, minus some. The sample consists of about 60,000 clones, over 75% of them appearing once. Trimming removed 5 bases at V and 6 bases at J, with 11 bases between. The CDR3 sequence is 12 residues long. Germline V lookup: CDR1 MNHEY, CDR2 SVGEGT. Sequenced: peripheral blood. This TCR was recovered from an older woman with active COVID-19. The genes are TRBV6-2 or TRBV6-3 and TRBJ2-7; D is perhaps TRBD2 (6 bases). The CDR3 coding sequence is TGTGCCAGCAGTCATGGGACTCTCGAGCAGTACTTC. The encoded protein is CASSHGTLEQYF.